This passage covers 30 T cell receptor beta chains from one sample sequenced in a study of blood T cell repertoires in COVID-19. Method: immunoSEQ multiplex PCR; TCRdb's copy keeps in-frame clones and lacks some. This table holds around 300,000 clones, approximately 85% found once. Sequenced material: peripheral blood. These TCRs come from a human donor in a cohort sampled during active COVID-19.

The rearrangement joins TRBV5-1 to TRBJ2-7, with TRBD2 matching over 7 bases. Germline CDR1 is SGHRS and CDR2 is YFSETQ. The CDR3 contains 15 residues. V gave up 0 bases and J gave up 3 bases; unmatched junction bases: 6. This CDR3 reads CASSLEPGGFYEQYF. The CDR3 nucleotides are TGCGCCAGCAGCTTGGAGCCCGGGGGGTTCTACGAGCAGTACTTC.

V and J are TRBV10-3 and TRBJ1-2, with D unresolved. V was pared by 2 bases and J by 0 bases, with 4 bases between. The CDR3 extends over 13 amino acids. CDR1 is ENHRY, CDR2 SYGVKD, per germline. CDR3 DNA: TGTGCCATCAGTGAGGGCACTAACTATGGCTACACCTTC. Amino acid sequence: CAISEGTNYGYTF.

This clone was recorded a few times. CDR3 protein: CASSYGTSYEQYF. The DNA for the CDR3 is TGTGCCAGCAGTTACGGTACTTCCTACGAGCAGTACTTC. The V and J genes are TRBV6-6 and TRBJ2-7; D remains ambiguous. Germline CDR1 is MNHNY and CDR2 is SVGAGI (reference sequence). Trimming took off 2 bases at V and 1 base at J, with 6 bases between the two ends. This CDR3 is 13 amino acids long.

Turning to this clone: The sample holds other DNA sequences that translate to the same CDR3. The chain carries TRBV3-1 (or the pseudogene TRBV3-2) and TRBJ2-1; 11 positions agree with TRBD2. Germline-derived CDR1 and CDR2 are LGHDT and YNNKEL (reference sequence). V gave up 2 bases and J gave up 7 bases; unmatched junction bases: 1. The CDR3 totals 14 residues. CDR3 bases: TGTGCCAGCAGCCAACTAGCGGGGGGAAATGAGCAGTTCTTC. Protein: CASSQLAGGNEQFF.

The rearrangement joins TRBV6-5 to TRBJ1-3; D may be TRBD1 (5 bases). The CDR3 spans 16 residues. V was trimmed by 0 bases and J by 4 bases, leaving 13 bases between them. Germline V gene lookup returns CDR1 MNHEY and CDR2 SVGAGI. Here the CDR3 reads CASSYSSSQGGNTIYF. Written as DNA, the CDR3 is TGTGCCAGCAGTTACTCGTCCTCCCAGGGAGGAAACACCATATATTTT.

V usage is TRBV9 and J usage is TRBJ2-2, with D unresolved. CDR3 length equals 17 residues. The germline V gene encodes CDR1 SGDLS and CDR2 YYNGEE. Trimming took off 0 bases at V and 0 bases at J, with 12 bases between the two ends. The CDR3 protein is CASSVVSGLTNTGELFF. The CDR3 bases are TGTGCCAGCAGCGTAGTAAGTGGGCTCACGAACACCGGGGAGCTGTTTTTT.

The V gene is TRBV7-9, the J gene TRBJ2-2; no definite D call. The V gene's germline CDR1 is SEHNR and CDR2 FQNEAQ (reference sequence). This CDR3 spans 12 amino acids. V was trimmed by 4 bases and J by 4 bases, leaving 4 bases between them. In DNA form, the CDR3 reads TGTGCCAGCAGCTCATTCACCGGGGAGCTGTTTTTT. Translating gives CASSSFTGELFF.

CDR3 in DNA: TGTGCCAGTAGTATAGATCCTTGGCGGGGCCCCCTGGGGAATGAGCAGTTCTTC. Translated, it gives CASSIDPWRGPLGNEQFF. This rearrangement joins TRBV19 to TRBJ2-1; the D gene is possibly TRBD2 (6 bases). The ends were cut back, 0 bases at V and 7 bases at J, with 22 bases in the middle. Looked up from germline, CDR1 is LNHDA and CDR2 is SQIVND (reference sequence). The CDR3 runs to 18 residues.

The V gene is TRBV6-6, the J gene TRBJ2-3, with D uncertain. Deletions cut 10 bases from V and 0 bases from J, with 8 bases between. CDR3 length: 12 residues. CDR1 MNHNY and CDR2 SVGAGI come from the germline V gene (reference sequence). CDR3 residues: CATSLSTDTQYF. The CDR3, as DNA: TGTGCCACCTCACTTAGCACAGATACGCAGTATTTT.

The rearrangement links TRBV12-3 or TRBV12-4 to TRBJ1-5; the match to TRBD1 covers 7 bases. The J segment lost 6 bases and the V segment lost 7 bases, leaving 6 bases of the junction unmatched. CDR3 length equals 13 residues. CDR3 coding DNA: TGTGCCAGCAAACGAGGGGGCTCTCAGCCCCAGCATTTT. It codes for CASKRGGSQPQHF.

The CDR3 sequence is CASSYSDSEAFF. The CDR3 DNA reads as TGTGCCAGCAGTTACTCGGACAGTGAAGCTTTCTTT. V is TRBV6-5 and J is TRBJ1-1; TRBD1 might be the D (6 bases). Between the trimmed V and J ends, which lost 0 bases and 7 bases, there was a span of 6 bases. CDR1 is MNHEY, CDR2 SVGAGI, per germline. The CDR3 is made up of 12 amino acids.

The CDR3 is CAIRETGSSNQPQHF. Here the CDR3 DNA reads TGTGCCATCAGGGAAACAGGTAGCAGCAATCAGCCCCAGCATTTT. The chain uses TRBV10-3 and TRBJ1-5, with D maybe TRBD1 (5 bases). V was shortened by 6 bases and J by 1 base, with 13 bases between the two germline ends. The CDR3 spans 15 residues. Germline CDR1 ENHRY, CDR2 SYGVKD.

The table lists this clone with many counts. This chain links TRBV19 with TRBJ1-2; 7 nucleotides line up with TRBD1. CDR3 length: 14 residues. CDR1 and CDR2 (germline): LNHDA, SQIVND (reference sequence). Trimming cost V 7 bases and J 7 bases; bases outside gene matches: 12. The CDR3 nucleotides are TGTGCCAGTACCGCGACAGGGAATCGACTTGGCTACACCTTC. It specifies CASTATGNRLGYTF. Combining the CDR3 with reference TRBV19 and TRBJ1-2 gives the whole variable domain DGGITQSPKYLFRKEGQNVTLSCEQNLNHDAMYWYRQDPGQGLRLIYYSQIVNDFQKGDIAEGYSVSREKKESFPLTVTSAQKNPTAFYLCASTATGNRLGYTFGSGTRLTVV.

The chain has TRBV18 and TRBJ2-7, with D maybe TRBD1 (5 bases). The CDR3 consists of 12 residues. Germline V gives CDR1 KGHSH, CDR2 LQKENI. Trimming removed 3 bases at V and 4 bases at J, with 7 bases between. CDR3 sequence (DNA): TGTGCCAGCTCACCGGACACTTACGAGCAGTACTTC. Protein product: CASSPDTYEQYF.

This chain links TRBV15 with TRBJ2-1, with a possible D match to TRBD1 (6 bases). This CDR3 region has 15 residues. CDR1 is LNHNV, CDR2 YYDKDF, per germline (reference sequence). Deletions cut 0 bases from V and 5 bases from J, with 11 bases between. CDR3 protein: CATSRDPQGDNEQFF. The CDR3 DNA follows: TGTGCCACCAGCAGAGATCCACAGGGCGACAATGAGCAGTTCTTC.

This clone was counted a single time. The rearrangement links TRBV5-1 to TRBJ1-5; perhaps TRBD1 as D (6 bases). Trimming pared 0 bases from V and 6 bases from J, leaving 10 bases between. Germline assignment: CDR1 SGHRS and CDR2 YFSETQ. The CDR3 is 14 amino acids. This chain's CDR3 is CASSLVQGGQPQHF. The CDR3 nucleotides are TGCGCCAGCAGCTTGGTACAGGGTGGTCAGCCCCAGCATTTT.

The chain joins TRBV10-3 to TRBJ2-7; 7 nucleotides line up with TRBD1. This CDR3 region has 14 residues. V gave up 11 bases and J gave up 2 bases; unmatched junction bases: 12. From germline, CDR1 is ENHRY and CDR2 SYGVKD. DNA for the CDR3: TGTGCCTTCGCTGGGACAGCGGACACCTACGAGCAGTACTTC. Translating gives CAFAGTADTYEQYF.

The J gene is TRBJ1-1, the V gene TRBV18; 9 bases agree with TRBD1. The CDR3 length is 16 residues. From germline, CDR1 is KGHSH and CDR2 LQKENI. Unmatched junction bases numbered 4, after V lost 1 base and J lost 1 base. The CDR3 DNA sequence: TGTGCCAGCTCACCACGCGCGGGACAGGGGAACACTGAAGCTTTCTTT. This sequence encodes CASSPRAGQGNTEAFF.

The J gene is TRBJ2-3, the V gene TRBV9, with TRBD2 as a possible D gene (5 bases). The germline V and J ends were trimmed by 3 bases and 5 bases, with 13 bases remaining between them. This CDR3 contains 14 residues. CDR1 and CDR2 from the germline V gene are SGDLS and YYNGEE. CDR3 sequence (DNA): TGTGCCAGCAGCGCCGGGGTCACGATAGATACGCAGTATTTT. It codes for CASSAGVTIDTQYF.

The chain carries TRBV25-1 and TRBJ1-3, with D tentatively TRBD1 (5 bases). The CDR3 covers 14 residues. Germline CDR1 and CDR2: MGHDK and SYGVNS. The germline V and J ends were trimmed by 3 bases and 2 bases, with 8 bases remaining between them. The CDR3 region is CASSDAGTGNTIYF. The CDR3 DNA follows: TGTGCCAGCAGTGATGCAGGGACTGGAAACACCATATATTTT.

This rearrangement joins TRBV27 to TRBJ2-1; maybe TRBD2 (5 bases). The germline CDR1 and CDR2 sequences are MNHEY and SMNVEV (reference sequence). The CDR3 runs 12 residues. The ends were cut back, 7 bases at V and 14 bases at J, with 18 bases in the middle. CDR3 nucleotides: TGTGCCAGCACTGCCGGGTCCAGCGGCAAGTTCTTC. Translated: CASTAGSSGKFF.

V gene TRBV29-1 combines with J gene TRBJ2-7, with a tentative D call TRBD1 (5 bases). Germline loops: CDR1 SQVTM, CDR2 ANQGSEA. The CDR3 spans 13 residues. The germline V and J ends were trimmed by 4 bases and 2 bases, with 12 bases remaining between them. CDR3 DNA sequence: TGCAGCGTTGTAAGTGGACACACCTACGAGCAGTACTTC. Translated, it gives CSVVSGHTYEQYF.

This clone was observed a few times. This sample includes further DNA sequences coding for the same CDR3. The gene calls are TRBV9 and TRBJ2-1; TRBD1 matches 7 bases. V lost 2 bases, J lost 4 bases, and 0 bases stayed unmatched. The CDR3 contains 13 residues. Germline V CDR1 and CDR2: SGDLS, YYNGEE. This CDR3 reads CASSVGQYNEQFF. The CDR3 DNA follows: TGTGCCAGCAGCGTGGGACAGTACAATGAGCAGTTCTTC.

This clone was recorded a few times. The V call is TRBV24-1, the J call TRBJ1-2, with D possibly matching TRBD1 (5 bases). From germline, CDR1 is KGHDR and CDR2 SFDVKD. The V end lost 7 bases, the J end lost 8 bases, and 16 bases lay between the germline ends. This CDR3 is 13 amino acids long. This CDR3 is CATSSDSFRGYTF. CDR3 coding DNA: TGTGCCACCAGCTCAGACAGCTTCAGAGGCTACACCTTC.

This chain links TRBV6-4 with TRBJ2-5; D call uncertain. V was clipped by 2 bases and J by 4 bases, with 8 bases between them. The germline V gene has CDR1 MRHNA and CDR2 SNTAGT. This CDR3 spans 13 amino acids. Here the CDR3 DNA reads TGTGCCAGCAGTGACGGGCCACGAGAGACCCAGTACTTC. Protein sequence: CASSDGPRETQYF.

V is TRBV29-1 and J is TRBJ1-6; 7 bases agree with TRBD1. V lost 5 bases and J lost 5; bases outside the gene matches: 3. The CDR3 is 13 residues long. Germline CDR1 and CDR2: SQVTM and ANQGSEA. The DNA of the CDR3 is TGCAGCGTTAAACAGGGGAATAATTCACCCCTCCACTTT. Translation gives CSVKQGNNSPLHF.

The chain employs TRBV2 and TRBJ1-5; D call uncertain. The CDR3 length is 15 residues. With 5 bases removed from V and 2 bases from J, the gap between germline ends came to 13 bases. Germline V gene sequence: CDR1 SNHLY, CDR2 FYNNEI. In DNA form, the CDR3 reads TGTGCCAGCAGTCCTACTCGGTCCGGCAATCAGCCCCAGCATTTT. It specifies CASSPTRSGNQPQHF.

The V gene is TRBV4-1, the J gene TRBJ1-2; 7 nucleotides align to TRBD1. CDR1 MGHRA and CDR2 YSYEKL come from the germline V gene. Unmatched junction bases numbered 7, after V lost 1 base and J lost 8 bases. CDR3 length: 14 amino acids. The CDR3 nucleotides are TGCGCCAGCAGCCAAGTTGGAGGGGGCGACGGCTACACCTTC. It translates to CASSQVGGGDGYTF.

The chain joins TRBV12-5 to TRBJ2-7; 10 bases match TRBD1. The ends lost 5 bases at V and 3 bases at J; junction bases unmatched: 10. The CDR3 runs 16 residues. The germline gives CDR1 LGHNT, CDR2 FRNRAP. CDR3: CASGPGRDRGLYEQYF. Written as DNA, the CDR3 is TGTGCTAGTGGTCCGGGACGGGACAGGGGACTCTACGAGCAGTACTTC.

This chain's CDR3 is CASTSGGAEQFF. Written as DNA, the CDR3 is TGTGCCAGCACTAGCGGGGGGGCTGAGCAGTTCTTC. The V call is TRBV9, the J call TRBJ2-1, with TRBD2 identical over 12 bases. This CDR3 has 12 residues. J was trimmed by 9 bases and V by 6 bases; bases with no gene match: 1. Germline loops: CDR1 SGDLS, CDR2 YYNGEE.